This TCR beta chain was identified during a study of blood T cell repertoires in COVID-19. Libraries were prepared by immunoSEQ multiplex PCR; TCRdb keeps only in-frame clonotypes and omits some of them. Altogether more than 200,000 clones are present, 80% to 90% being singletons, with the ten largest covering roughly 5.7%. J lost 0 bases, V lost 5 bases, and 9 bases had no gene match. Per the germline V gene, CDR1 is SGHVS and CDR2 is FNYEAQ. The CDR3 runs to 16 residues. The TCR comes from an elderly man with acute or convalescent COVID-19. The sequencing input was peripheral blood. This rearrangement joins TRBV7-6 to TRBJ2-7, with 8 bases aligning to TRBD2. Written as DNA, the CDR3 is TGTGCCAGCAGCCCTACTGAGCGGGAGAACTCCTACGAGCAGTACTTC. Its protein product is CASSPTERENSYEQYF.